Sequencing of this TCR beta chain was carried out in a study of blood T cell repertoires in COVID-19. Study details: COVID-19 samples collected from the United States, Italy and Spain covered acute and convalescent phases.

Original methodology: Cell counts per sample came from amplifying reference gene primers. Only in-frame clones appear in the TCRdb table, and some are missing; sequencing was by immunoSEQ multiplex PCR. V, J and clone size are those of that table, while D and trimming were read from the DNA. The data show around 130,000 clones, with almost 85% seen just once and 3% to 4% held by the top ten. CDR3 length equals 15 residues. V lost 6 bases and J lost 2, with 17 bases in between. CDR1 is SQVTM, CDR2 ANQGSEA, per germline. The chain uses TRBV29-1 and TRBJ1-3; possible D gene TRBD1, 6 bases. The specimen was PBMCs or T cells enriched from blood (not recorded which). The receptor's source is a woman aged 50 to 60 with acute COVID-19. CDR3 DNA sequence: TGCAGCGTCCGTACAGGGTTTGAACCTGGAAACACCATATATTTT. Its protein product is CSVRTGFEPGNTIYF. The full variable domain, with the rest looked up from reference TRBV29-1 and TRBJ1-3, is SAVISQKPSRDICQRGTSLTIQCQVDSQVTMMFWYRQQPGQSLTLIATANQGSEATYESGFVIDKFPISRPNLTFSTLTVSNMSPEDSSIYLCSVRTGFEPGNTIYFGEGSWLTVV.